A single sample is the source of the 17 T cell receptor beta chains below, sequenced in a study of CD8 T cells in Susac syndrome. Random hexamers served to reverse transcribe about 0.45 to 1 ug RNA. TCRdb re-called the immunoSEQ multiplex PCR reads through MiXCR, storing one row per CDR3 protein. Of approximately 230,000 distinct CDR3 sequences listed, 93% are singletons. The sequencing input was CD4+ T cells from PBMCs. The receptors were gathered from a human donor with multiple sclerosis.

The chain combines TRBV18 with TRBJ1-2, with a possible D match to TRBD1 (6 bases). Germline loops: CDR1 KGHSH, CDR2 LQKENI. Trimming took off 0 bases at V and 6 bases at J, with 11 bases between the two ends. The CDR3 totals 14 residues. CDR3 bases: TGTGCCAGCTCACCACCTAGCGGGGGCCATGGCTACACCTTC. It encodes CASSPPSGGHGYTF.

The chain joins TRBV6-6 to TRBJ1-1; D gene unclear. V was trimmed by 7 bases and J by 3 bases, leaving 15 bases between them. Germline CDR1 is MNHNY and CDR2 is SVGAGI (reference sequence). The CDR3 has 14 residues. CDR3 in amino acids: CASTPGGRYTEAFF. The CDR3 DNA reads TGTGCCAGCACCCCGGGCGGGCGTTACACTGAAGCTTTCTTT.

This clonotype appeared a single time. This sequence joins TRBV10-3 and TRBJ2-3; no clear D gene. The V end lost 11 bases, the J end lost 6 bases, and 18 bases lay between the germline ends. The CDR3 loop spans 13 amino acids. Germline CDR1 reads ENHRY; CDR2 reads SYGVKD. The CDR3, as DNA: TGTGCCCAGAGTCTCGCCCTGGAGGATACGCAGTATTTT. Translation gives CAQSLALEDTQYF.

The chain is built from TRBV6-2 or TRBV6-3 and TRBJ2-5, with D unresolved. The V gene's germline CDR1 is MNHEY and CDR2 SVGEGT. This CDR3 is built from 11 residues. The germline V and J ends were trimmed by 6 bases and 5 bases, with 7 bases remaining between them. The CDR3 reads CASRSGETQYF. Written as DNA, the CDR3 is TGTGCCAGCAGATCGGGCGAGACCCAGTACTTC.

The V gene is TRBV9, the J gene TRBJ2-3, with D perhaps TRBD2 (5 bases). The CDR3 has 15 amino acids. The V end was cut by 4 bases, the J end by 4 bases, with 16 bases between. Germline V gene data show CDR1 as SGDLS and CDR2 as YYNGEE. CDR3 sequence: CASSPRWSEADTQYF. The CDR3 nucleotides are TGTGCCAGCAGCCCCCGTTGGTCGGAGGCAGATACGCAGTATTTT.

V and J are TRBV28 and TRBJ2-1; TRBD2 matches at 8 bases. This CDR3 has 18 residues. Germline V gene lookup returns CDR1 MDHEN and CDR2 SYDVKM. The junction had 21 bases not matched to a gene; V was cut back by 6 bases and J by 8 bases. In nucleotides, the CDR3 is TGTGCCAGCAGGTCTATCACCTCCCCCAGCGGGAGAAACGATGAGCAGTTCTTC. Protein product: CASRSITSPSGRNDEQFF.

The gene calls are TRBV5-1 and TRBJ1-2; TRBD1 matches at 8 bases. Germline lookup yields CDR1 SGHRS and CDR2 YFSETQ. CDR3 size: 13 residues. V lost 4 bases, J lost 8 bases, and 7 bases stayed unmatched. Written as DNA, the CDR3 is TGCGCCAGCAGCCAGGGACAGGTTCTCGGCTACACCTTC. Amino acid sequence: CASSQGQVLGYTF.

The chain employs TRBV12-3 or TRBV12-4 and TRBJ2-3, with D uncertain. The CDR3 is 16 residues long. Trimming removed 7 bases from V and 2 bases from J, with 19 bases in between. The chain's CDR3 is CASNRRVPLSTDTQYF. The DNA of the CDR3 is TGTGCCAGCAATCGGAGAGTCCCTTTATCCACAGATACGCAGTATTTT.

The gene calls are TRBV5-4 and TRBJ2-7, with TRBD2 identical over 14 bases. The trim removed 4 bases at V and 2 bases at J, leaving 8 bases unmatched. The CDR3 sequence is 17 residues long. CDR1 SGHNT and CDR2 YYREEE come from the germline V gene (reference sequence). DNA of the CDR3: TGTGCCAGCAGCCCGGGACTAGCGGGGGCCCTCCCCTACGAGCAGTACTTC. Its translation: CASSPGLAGALPYEQYF. The entire variable domain, with the rest obtained from reference TRBV5-4 and TRBJ2-7, is as follows: ETGVTQSPTHLIKTRGQQVTLRCSSQSGHNTVSWYQQALGQGPQFIFQYYREEENGRGNFPPRFSGLQFPNYSSELNVNALELDDSALYLCASSPGLAGALPYEQYFGPGTRLTVT.

This chain connects TRBV24-1 to TRBJ2-4; D uncertain. CDR1 is KGHDR, CDR2 SFDVKD, per germline. The CDR3 has 12 residues. With 3 bases removed from V and 16 bases from J, the gap between germline ends came to 15 bases. CDR3 sequence reads: CATSDEWPPLYF. CDR3 bases: TGTGCCACCAGTGATGAGTGGCCCCCGCTCTACTTC.

J is TRBJ2-7 and V is TRBV5-1, with 11 bases fitting TRBD1. V shed 0 bases, J shed 5 bases, and the junction held 7 bases outside the gene matches. Germline V lookup: CDR1 SGHRS, CDR2 YFSETQ. The CDR3 has 16 amino acids. CDR3: CASSLDGTGGLDEQYV. The CDR3 DNA sequence: TGCGCCAGCAGCTTGGACGGGACAGGGGGTCTTGACGAGCAGTACGTC.

The chain carries TRBV7-3 and TRBJ2-5; 11 nucleotides match TRBD2. Germline lookup yields CDR1 SGHTA and CDR2 FQGTGA. This CDR3 region has 16 residues. The V gene end was trimmed by 5 bases and the J gene end by 5 bases; junction bases not matched to a gene: 10. Here the CDR3 reads CASSPIAGGESETQYF. The DNA for the CDR3 is TGTGCCAGCAGCCCTATAGCGGGAGGGGAGAGTGAGACCCAGTACTTC.

CDR3 region: CSARDRRGAGSEQFF. DNA for the CDR3: TGCAGTGCTAGAGATAGACGGGGGGCCGGTTCTGAGCAGTTCTTC. V and J are TRBV20-1 and TRBJ2-1, with a weak D call TRBD2 (7 bases). Germline V CDR1 and CDR2: DFQATT, SNEGSKA (reference sequence). The CDR3 sequence is 15 residues long. Trimming shortened V by 0 bases and J by 9 bases, and 18 bases separated the two germline ends.

The rearrangement links TRBV12-3 or TRBV12-4 to TRBJ1-5; 8 nucleotides agree with TRBD1. V gave up 2 bases and J gave up 5 bases; unmatched junction bases: 2. The CDR3 contains 14 residues. CDR3 in DNA: TGTGCCAGCAGTTTATCAGGGGGCGATCAGCCCCAGCATTTT. This codes for CASSLSGGDQPQHF.

V usage is TRBV2 and J usage is TRBJ1-4; D gene uncertain. The CDR3 has 12 amino acids. The germline V gene has CDR1 SNHLY and CDR2 FYNNEI. The V end lost 3 bases, the J end lost 5 bases, and 4 bases lay between the germline ends. The CDR3, as DNA: TGTGCCAGCAGTGATCAAAATGAAAAACTGTTTTTT. Encoded protein: CASSDQNEKLFF.

V usage is TRBV5-6 and J usage is TRBJ1-6; D is possibly TRBD1 (6 bases). Per the germline V gene, CDR1 is SGHDT and CDR2 is YYEEEE. This CDR3 region has 16 residues. The V and J ends lost 2 bases and 7 bases respectively, with 16 bases between them. In DNA, the CDR3 is TGTGCCAGCAGCTTCCGGGGGGCGGTTCCCAATTCACCCCTCCACTTT. This sequence encodes CASSFRGAVPNSPLHF.

The rearrangement uses TRBV7-2 and TRBJ2-1, with a weak D call TRBD1 (6 bases). CDR1 and CDR2 (germline): SGHTA, FQGNSA. V was clipped by 8 bases and J by 1 base, with 15 bases between them. This CDR3 is 15 amino acids long. The DNA of the CDR3 is TGTGCCAGCCACCCTCGAGGGGGTTCCTACAATGAGCAGTTCTTC. Amino acids: CASHPRGGSYNEQFF.